The source of this T cell receptor beta chain is a study of blood T cell repertoires in COVID-19. Looking at the study overall: COVID-19 samples from acute and convalescent phases originated in the United States, Italy and Spain. PBMCs, B-cell-depleted T cells, or T cells provided the cDNA or gDNA that made up the material.

The CDR3 has 12 amino acids. V was clipped by 6 bases and J by 4 bases, with 8 bases between them. Original data processing: Counts of nucleated cells, estimated from reference gene primer amplification, were obtained. TCRdb keeps only in-frame clones here, not all; method: immunoSEQ multiplex PCR. That table is the source of V, J and clone size, and D and trimming were worked out from the DNA. The table has fewer than 80,000 clones, under 95% seen once. The chain is built from TRBV12-3 or TRBV12-4 and TRBJ2-3; no clear D. Sample: peripheral blood. This sequence was found in a woman older than 75 with active or convalescent COVID-19. In DNA, the CDR3 is TGTGCCAGCAGGGCCATCTCAGATACGCAGTATTTT. Translating it yields CASRAISDTQYF.